This TCR beta chain stems from a study of shared clonotypes between healthy human individuals. Germline assignment: CDR1 MNHEY and CDR2 SMNVEV (reference sequence). This CDR3 comprises 20 residues. Deletions cut 4 bases from V and 1 base from J, with 23 bases between. Deep was the level at which the assay was run. Only in-frame clones appear in the TCRdb table, and some are missing; sequencing was by immunoSEQ multiplex PCR. The sample includes about 470,000 clones, roughly 83% of them seen just once. This clonotype was sampled from a woman in her forties in good health. Some clones in this sample may be carry-over from other donors' samples. The chain is built from TRBV27 and TRBJ2-6, with a possible D match to TRBD1 (6 bases). Source material: PBMCs. CDR3 DNA sequence: TGTGCCAGCAGTTCCGGTTGGGGGCAGACGAACCCGTCTGGGGCCAACGTCCTGACTTTC. Translation gives CASSSGWGQTNPSGANVLTF.